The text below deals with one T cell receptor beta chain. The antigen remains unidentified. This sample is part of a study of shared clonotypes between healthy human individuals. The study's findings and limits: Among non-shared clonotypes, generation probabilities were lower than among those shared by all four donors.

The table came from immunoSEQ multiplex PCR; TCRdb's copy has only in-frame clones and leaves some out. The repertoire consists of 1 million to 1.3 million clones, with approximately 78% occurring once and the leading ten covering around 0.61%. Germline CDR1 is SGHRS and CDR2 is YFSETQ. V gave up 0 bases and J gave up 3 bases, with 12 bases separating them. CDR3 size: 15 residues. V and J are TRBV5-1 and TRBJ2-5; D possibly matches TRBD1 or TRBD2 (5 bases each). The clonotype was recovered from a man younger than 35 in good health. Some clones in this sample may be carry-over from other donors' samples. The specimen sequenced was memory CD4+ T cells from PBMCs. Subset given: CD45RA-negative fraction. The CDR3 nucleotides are TGCGCCAGCAGCTTGGCGGGTCAGGGAGAAGAGACCCAGTACTTC. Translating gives CASSLAGQGEETQYF.